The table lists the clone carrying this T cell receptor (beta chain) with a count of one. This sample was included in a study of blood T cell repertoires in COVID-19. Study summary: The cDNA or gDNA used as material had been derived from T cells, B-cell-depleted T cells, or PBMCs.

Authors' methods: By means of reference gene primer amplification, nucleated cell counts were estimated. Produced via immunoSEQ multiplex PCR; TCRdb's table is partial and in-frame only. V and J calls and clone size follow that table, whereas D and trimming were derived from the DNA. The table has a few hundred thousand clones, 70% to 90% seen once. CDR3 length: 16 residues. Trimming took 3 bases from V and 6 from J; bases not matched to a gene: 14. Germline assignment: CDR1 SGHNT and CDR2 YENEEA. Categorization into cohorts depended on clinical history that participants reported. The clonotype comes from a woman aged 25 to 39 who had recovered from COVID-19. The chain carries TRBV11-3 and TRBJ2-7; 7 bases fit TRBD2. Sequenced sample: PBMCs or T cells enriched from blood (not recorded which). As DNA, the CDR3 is TGTGCCAGCAGCTTTCGGGGGAGGGAGGTTGAGCGCGAGCAGTACTTC. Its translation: CASSFRGREVEREQYF. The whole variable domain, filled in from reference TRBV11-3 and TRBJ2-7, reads EAGVVQSPRYKIIEKKQPVAFWCNPISGHNTLYWYLQNLGQGPELLIRYENEEAVDDSQLPKDRFSAERLKGVDSTLKIQPAELGDSAVYLCASSFRGREVEREQYFGPGTRLTVT.